The sequence of this TCR beta chain was determined in a study of OX40 agonist ivuxolimab in advanced cancers. This CDR3 has 16 residues. Germline-derived CDR1 and CDR2 are LNHDA and SQIVND (reference sequence). V shed 5 bases and J shed 0 bases, with 16 bases lying between them. This table comes from immunoSEQ multiplex PCR, and its TCRdb copy is limited to in-frame clones, with some not included. The repertoire holds 65,000 to 95,000 clones, with roughly 88% as singletons. The clonotype originates from an adult with an advanced solid tumor such as melanoma, head and neck, liver or kidney cancer. This chain uses TRBV19 with TRBJ2-5; D possibly corresponds to TRBD2 (6 bases). Sample: CD4+ or CD8+ T cells sorted from blood, taken in a trial of the OX40 agonist ivuxolimab. The DNA of the CDR3 is TGTGCCAGTAGTCTCCGATCGGGGGTGTACCAAGAGACCCAGTACTTC. This codes for CASSLRSGVYQETQYF.